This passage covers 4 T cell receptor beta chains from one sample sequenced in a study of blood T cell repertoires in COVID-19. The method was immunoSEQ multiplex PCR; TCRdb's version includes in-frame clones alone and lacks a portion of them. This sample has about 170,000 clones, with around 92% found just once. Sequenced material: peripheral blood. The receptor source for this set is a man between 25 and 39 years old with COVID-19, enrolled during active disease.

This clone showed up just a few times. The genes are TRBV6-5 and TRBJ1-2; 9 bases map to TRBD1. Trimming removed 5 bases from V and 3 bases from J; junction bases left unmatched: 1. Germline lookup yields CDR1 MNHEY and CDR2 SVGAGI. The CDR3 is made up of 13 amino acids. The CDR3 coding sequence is TGTGCCAGCAGTCGGACAGGGGACTATGGCTACACCTTC. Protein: CASSRTGDYGYTF.

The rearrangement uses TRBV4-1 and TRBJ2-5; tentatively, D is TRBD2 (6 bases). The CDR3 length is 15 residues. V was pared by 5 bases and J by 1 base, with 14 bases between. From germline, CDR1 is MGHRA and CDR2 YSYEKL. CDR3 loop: CASSSPAGLQETQYF. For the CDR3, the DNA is TGCGCCAGCAGCTCCCCAGCGGGCCTCCAAGAGACCCAGTACTTC.

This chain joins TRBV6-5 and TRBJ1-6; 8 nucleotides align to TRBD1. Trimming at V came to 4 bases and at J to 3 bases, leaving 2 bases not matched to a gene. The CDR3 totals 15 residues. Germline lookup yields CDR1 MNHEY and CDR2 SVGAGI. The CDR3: CASSLDRDYNSPLHF. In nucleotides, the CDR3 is TGTGCCAGCAGTTTGGACAGGGACTATAATTCACCCCTCCACTTT.

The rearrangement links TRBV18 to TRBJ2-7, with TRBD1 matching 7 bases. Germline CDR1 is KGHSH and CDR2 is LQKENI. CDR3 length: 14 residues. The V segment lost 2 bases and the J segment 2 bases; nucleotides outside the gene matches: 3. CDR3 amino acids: CASSPGTAPYEQYF. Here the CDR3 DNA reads TGTGCCAGCTCACCAGGGACAGCGCCCTACGAGCAGTACTTC.